A selection of T cell receptor beta chains follows, all from one sample in a study of shared clonotypes between healthy human individuals. Only in-frame clones appear in the TCRdb table, and some are missing; sequencing was by immunoSEQ multiplex PCR. The repertoire has some 1,600,000 clones, around 98% of them found once; the top ten carry around 0.47%. Sequenced material: naive CD4+ T cells sorted from blood. The receptors come from a young man in good health. Each CDR3 is given with its conserved first and last residue. A D gene is named only where the DNA matches it firmly. A row's size may be missing; if present it is once, few, many or a size class.

V gene	J gene	clone size	D gene	CDR3 DNA	CDR3 protein
TRBV27	TRBJ1-2	once	.	TGTGCCAGCAGTTTTGGGGGTGTCTATGGCTACACCTTC	CASSFGGVYGYTF
TRBV6-6	TRBJ2-7	.	TRBD1	TGTGCCAGCAGTTACTTGGGACAGGGAACTTCCGAGCAGTACTTC	CASSYLGQGTSEQYF
TRBV19	TRBJ1-1	.	.	TGTGCCAGTAGTATAGGAGCAGGGCTGAACACTGAAGCTTTCTTT	CASSIGAGLNTEAFF
TRBV10-3	TRBJ2-3	.	.	TGTGCCCTACAACCGTCGGAGACAGATACGCAGTATTTT	CALQPSETDTQYF
TRBV5-1	TRBJ2-3	.	TRBD2	TGCGCCAGCAGCTTGGGTCTAGCGGGAGTCACAGATACGCAGTATTTT	CASSLGLAGVTDTQYF
TRBV18	TRBJ2-2	.	.	TGTGCCAGCTCATGGGGGAGAGAGAACACCGGGGAGCTGTTTTTT	CASSWGRENTGELFF
TRBV5-1	TRBJ2-1	.	.	TGCGCCAGCAGCTCAGGGAGCTCCTACAATGAGCAGTTCTTC	CASSSGSSYNEQFF
TRBV2	TRBJ2-7	.	TRBD2	TGTGCCAGCAGTGAAGAGGGACTAGCAGCATACGAGCAGTACTTC	CASSEEGLAAYEQYF
TRBV2	TRBJ2-5	.	.	TGTGCCAGCAGTGAGTTAGATTCTAGCGTCGGGACCCAGTACTTC	CASSELDSSVGTQYF
TRBV21-1	TRBJ1-3	.	.	TGTGCCAGCAGCAAAGGGCAGTTCTCTGGAAACACCATATATTTT	CASSKGQFSGNTIYF
TRBV19	TRBJ2-7	once	.	TGTGCCAGTAGTGGTCACCGGAGGGGCGAGCAGTACTTC	CASSGHRRGEQYF
TRBV19	TRBJ1-2	once	TRBD1	TGTGCCAGTAGCTCTGAGGGGGCTCGTGGCTACACCTTC	CASSSEGARGYTF
TRBV25-1	TRBJ1-1	once	.	TGTGCCAGCAGTGACACAGGGAGATTCGACACTGAAGCTTTCTTT	CASSDTGRFDTEAFF
TRBV5-5	TRBJ1-1	.	TRBD1	TGTGCCAGCAGCACCACAGGGGGCACTGAAGCTTTCTTT	CASSTTGGTEAFF
TRBV30	TRBJ1-2	.	TRBD1	TGTGCCTGGACCCTTTCAGGGGGAGAATATAACACCTTC	CAWTLSGGEYNTF
TRBV5-1	TRBJ2-3	.	TRBD2	TGCGCCAGCGCCCGGGGGGACGGGAGCGATCGCACAGATACGCAGTATTTT	CASARGDGSDRTDTQYF
TRBV20-1	TRBJ1-2	.	.	TGCAGTGCTAAGAGGGGCTACACCTTC	CSAKRGYTF
TRBV6-6	TRBJ1-2	.	.	TGTGCCAGCAGCAGGACGACAGGACTGATTAATGGCTACACCTTC	CASSRTTGLINGYTF
TRBV9	TRBJ2-5	.	.	TGTGCCAGCAGCGTAGGTTCTCGGGAGACCCAGTACTTC	CASSVGSRETQYF
TRBV5-6	TRBJ2-1	.	TRBD2	TGTGCCAGCAGCTTGGAGTGGACTAGCGATTACAATGAGCAGTTCTTC	CASSLEWTSDYNEQFF
TRBV18	TRBJ2-2	once	TRBD1	TGTGCCAGCTCACCCTTAAAATGGACAGGCCACACGAACACCGGGGAGCTGTTTTTT	CASSPLKWTGHTNTGELFF
TRBV27	TRBJ1-1	.	.	TGTGCCAGCCGTGAGGGGGGACGCCTTCCGAACACTGAAGCTTTCTTT	CASREGGRLPNTEAFF
TRBV18	TRBJ2-6	.	TRBD2	TGTGCCAGCTCACCCCTTGCCGGGACTAGCGGGAGGGCCTCTGGGGCCAACGTCCTGACTTTC	CASSPLAGTSGRASGANVLTF
TRBV7-9	TRBJ1-4	.	.	TGTGCCAGCAGCTTAGGGGGGGCGTTTGAAAAACTGTTTTTT	CASSLGGAFEKLFF